These T cell receptor beta chains were read from a single sample in a study of cytomegalovirus exposure and HLA in healthy donors. Some clones are missing from TCRdb's copy, which holds only in-frame ones; the method was immunoSEQ multiplex PCR. The table lists roughly 180,000 clones, 75% to 80% of them singletons. Sequencing input: PBMCs. The receptors come from a woman aged 30 to 39 in good health and CMV-seropositive. The CDR3 runs from the conserved cysteine through the conserved F or W. A D gene is named only where the DNA matches it firmly. Only part of the rows carry a size: once, few, many, or a class if the clone is expanded.

CDR3aa: CASSDDPAAANYGYTF; CDR3nt: TGTGCCAGCAGCGACGACCCGGCGGCAGCTAACTATGGCTACACCTTC; abundance: once; j_gene: TRBJ1-2; v_gene: TRBV7-2; d_gene: NA
CDR3aa: CASSIVANRAPGYTF; CDR3nt: TGTGCCAGTAGTATAGTCGCCAACAGGGCTCCTGGCTACACCTTC; abundance: NA; j_gene: TRBJ1-2; v_gene: TRBV19; d_gene: NA
CDR3aa: CARTGWETQYF; CDR3nt: TGTGCCAGGACAGGGTGGGAGACCCAGTACTTC; abundance: NA; j_gene: TRBJ2-5; v_gene: TRBV21-1; d_gene: NA
CDR3aa: CAISDGEQYF; CDR3nt: TGTGCCATCAGTGACGGCGAGCAGTACTTC; abundance: NA; j_gene: TRBJ2-7; v_gene: TRBV10-3; d_gene: NA
CDR3aa: CASSSHTGQGSEAFF; CDR3nt: TGTGCCAGCAGCTCACATACTGGACAGGGCTCTGAAGCTTTCTTT; abundance: NA; j_gene: TRBJ1-1; v_gene: TRBV7-9; d_gene: TRBD1
CDR3aa: CASGGGLNEKLFF; CDR3nt: TGTGCCAGCGGGGGGGGCTTAAATGAAAAACTGTTTTTT; abundance: NA; j_gene: TRBJ1-4; v_gene: TRBV9; d_gene: NA
CDR3aa: CASRGGLWEQYF; CDR3nt: TGTGCCAGCAGGGGAGGGCTCTGGGAGCAGTACTTC; abundance: NA; j_gene: TRBJ2-7; v_gene: TRBV2; d_gene: TRBD2
CDR3aa: CASSQDAAGVTNEQFF; CDR3nt: TGCGCCAGCAGCCAAGATGCCGCGGGGGTGACGAATGAGCAGTTCTTC; abundance: NA; j_gene: TRBJ2-1; v_gene: TRBV4-3; d_gene: TRBD2
CDR3aa: CASSWGLAPETQYF; CDR3nt: TGTGCCAGCAGTTGGGGACTAGCCCCCGAGACCCAGTACTTC; abundance: NA; j_gene: TRBJ2-5; v_gene: TRBV2; d_gene: TRBD2
CDR3aa: CSSTSGVYEQYF; CDR3nt: TGTTCCAGCACTAGCGGGGTTTACGAGCAGTACTTC; abundance: NA; j_gene: TRBJ2-7; v_gene: TRBV7-9; d_gene: TRBD2
CDR3aa: CASSLGQGNYGYTF; CDR3nt: TGTGCCAGCAGCTTGGGACAGGGGAACTATGGCTACACCTTC; abundance: NA; j_gene: TRBJ1-2; v_gene: TRBV7-8; d_gene: TRBD1